The sequence of this TCR beta chain was determined in a study of control samples from healthy donors and cancer patients. Produced via immunoSEQ multiplex PCR; TCRdb's table is partial and in-frame only. This table holds some 120,000 clones, 80% to 90% found once. The V and J ends lost 2 bases and 8 bases, in that order; junction bases with no gene match: 7. CDR1 KGHSH and CDR2 LQKENI come from the germline V gene. The CDR3 is 15 residues long. The origin of this receptor is a woman between 50 and 59 years old with colorectal cancer. Material for sequencing was PBMCs. The chain combines TRBV18 with TRBJ1-4; TRBD1 agrees at 8 bases. As DNA, the CDR3 is TGTGCCAGCTCACCAGCACAGGGGGTGGAGGAAAAACTGTTTTTT. Protein product: CASSPAQGVEEKLFF.